In this sample, the clone carrying this TCR beta chain turned up a few times. Original data processing: Amplification of reference gene primers provided the estimated nucleated cell counts. TCRdb's copy holds only in-frame clones and misses some; the assay was immunoSEQ multiplex PCR. That table is the source of V, J and clone size, and D and trimming were worked out from the DNA. The sample has almost 45,000 clones, roughly 73% seen once. V was clipped by 4 bases and J by 4 bases; unmatched bases: 7. CDR3 length: 17 residues. Germline V gives CDR1 SGHNT, CDR2 YYREEE (reference sequence). This record belongs to a study of blood T cell repertoires in COVID-19. Overall study: Both acute and convalescent COVID-19 samples were obtained from the United States, Italy and Spain. PBMCs, B-cell-depleted T cells, or T cells provided the cDNA or gDNA that made up the material.

Sequenced material: peripheral blood. The TCR originated in an elderly man with acute or convalescent COVID-19. The gene calls are TRBV5-4 and TRBJ2-2, with 13 bases fitting TRBD2. CDR3 DNA sequence: TGTGCCAGCAGCCCTAGACTAGCGGGAGGCGGCACCGGGGAGCTGTTTTTT. It is translated as CASSPRLAGGGTGELFF.